What follows is one T cell receptor beta chain and its context. No antigen is known for it. These data belong to a study of cytomegalovirus exposure and HLA in healthy donors. Clones were read by immunoSEQ multiplex PCR, and TCRdb kept only the in-frame ones, dropping some. The table shows some 130,000 clones, with roughly 79% occurring only once. Study-wide results and limits: Investigators reported 150 to 200 TCR beta chains as tied to cytomegalovirus.

Germline V gene data show CDR1 as SGHRS and CDR2 as YFSETQ. The CDR3 runs 14 residues. V lost 4 bases to trimming and J lost 6 bases; unmatched junction nucleotides: 6. The chain carries TRBV5-1 and TRBJ1-1; 10 nucleotides match TRBD1. The sequenced sample consisted of PBMCs. The clonotype was recovered from a young man in good health and CMV-seropositive. The CDR3 coding sequence is TGCGCCAGCAGCGTAGACAGGGGGCGCGCTGAAGCTTTCTTT. Its translation: CASSVDRGRAEAFF.